This T cell receptor beta chain was retrieved from a study of T cell responses to AZD1222 COVID-19 vaccine. The CDR3 has 14 residues. Trimming cost V 5 bases and J 0 bases, with 9 bases left between them. The germline V gene encodes CDR1 SGHNT and CDR2 YYREEE (reference sequence). Generated by immunoSEQ multiplex PCR, the TCRdb table keeps only in-frame clones and is missing some. Of about 140,000 clones detected, 91% appear once; the ten largest clones hold about 7.5%. With respect to this clone: The antigen remains undetermined.

Findings and limits, study-wide: Only a handful of AZD1222 recipients, roughly 6 in all, had baseline seropositivity. Possibly, clonal diversity was underestimated; donors were largely white British and included more females.

V usage is TRBV5-4 and J usage is TRBJ2-1; no reliable D call. The sequence was obtained from an adult who received the MenACWY meningococcal vaccine as a control. The sample in question was peripheral blood, obtained 28 days after the second dose of the MenACWY control vaccine. The CDR3 region is CASSSPNSYNEQFF. DNA for the CDR3: TGTGCCAGCAGTAGTCCAAACTCCTACAATGAGCAGTTCTTC.